This T cell receptor (beta chain) was sequenced during a study of OX40 agonist ivuxolimab in advanced cancers. Regarding the research as a whole: Ivuxolimab was a fully human IgG2 agonistic monoclonal antibody targeting the costimulatory receptor OX40 (CD134). Intravenous ivuxolimab was administered to patients every 2 weeks at six dose levels: 0.01, 0.1, 0.3, 1.5, 3 and 10 mg/kg. Of the approximately 54 patients in dose escalation, about 20 had hepatocellular carcinoma, about 15 had melanoma, 9 had renal cell carcinoma and 9 had head and neck cancer. In the dose-escalation cohort, approximately 83% of patients were male, and the mean age was 60 years with a range of roughly 20 to 79. Prior anti-PD-1, anti-PD-L1 or anti-CTLA-4 therapy was permitted, and approximately 39% of dose-escalation patients had received checkpoint inhibitors. Partial responses were achieved by three dose-escalation patients, of whom one had hepatocellular carcinoma and two had cutaneous melanoma. The purpose of peripheral TCRbeta sequencing was to test whether ivuxolimab changed TCR sequence diversity and led to clonal T-cell expansion. The paper covers the monotherapy dose-escalation part of the phase I ivuxolimab trial, which included N ≈ 57 patients.

Genomic DNA was isolated from the sorted cells so that the TCRbeta CDR3 region could be sequenced. The immunoSEQ Assay was used to sequence the TCRbeta CDR3 regions. The source is immuneACCESS, and TCRdb retained only in-frame sequences with V and J called. Part of the clones is not carried over; for the studies checked, unresolved V genes explain less than half of this, and the remainder is unexplained. This sample comprises 65,000 to 70,000 clones, roughly 87% of them detected only once. Less than 3% of the sample comes from the top ten. The investigation overall reported the following: Low levels of normalized T-cell clonal expansion were also seen in some patients who did not respond. At doses of 0.1 to 3.0 mg/kg, clonal expansion of both CD4+ and CD8+ T cells in blood was seen between baseline and week 6. Which antigens the clonally expanded peripheral T cells were specific for was not determined. After ivuxolimab, CD8+ T cells had more expanded clones than CD4+ T cells on average. In the 0.1-3.0 mg/kg groups, partial responders were among the patients with the lowest normalized peripheral clonal expansion, particularly in CD8+ T cells.

A remark on this clone: No antigen is known for it. No base qualities exist here, and no much larger clone lies one base off it.

The germline V gene (reference sequence) supplies CDR1 DFQATT and CDR2 SNEGSKA. The CDR3 covers 10 residues, taking in both the cysteine and the phenylalanine. Only CDR3 DNA remains: 30 bases, in frame from the first base. V drops 3 bases and J drops 7 bases, leaving 6 bases in between. The trial excluded patients who had a history of autoimmune disease or were on systemic immunosuppression. Peripheral blood for TCR sequencing was drawn from every dose cohort at baseline, at cycle 4 day 1 and at cycle 7 day 1. The samples were drawn from a first-in-human, open-label, multicenter phase I dose-escalation trial of ivuxolimab. Adults with locally advanced or metastatic melanoma, renal cell, hepatocellular, or head and neck squamous cell carcinoma were enrolled in the trial. Before TCR sequencing, CD4+ T cells and CD8+ T cells from peripheral blood were sorted into separate populations.

The clonotype originates from an adult with an advanced solid tumor such as melanoma, head and neck, liver or kidney cancer. The material was CD4+ or CD8+ T cells sorted from blood, obtained in a trial of the OX40 agonist ivuxolimab. Recombination connected TRBV20-1 to TRBJ2-5; the D gene is unclear. The bases are TGCAGTGCTAGGCTGGGGACCCAGTACTTC. It codes for CSARLGTQYF.